The 21 T cell receptor beta chains in this list originate from one sample, sequenced in a study of cytomegalovirus exposure and HLA in healthy donors. Amplification used 60 Vbeta primers and 13 Jbeta primers. Sequencing was performed with immunoSEQ multiplex PCR; in TCRdb, only in-frame clones are kept and a portion is missing. Found here are roughly 100,000 clones; the top ten clones hold about 3%. Material: PBMCs. The source of these receptors is a man between 40 and 49 years old in good health and CMV-seronegative.

The chain couples TRBV18 to TRBJ2-2, with a possible D match to TRBD1 (5 bases). Trimming removed 4 bases from V and 3 bases from J, with 15 bases in between. CDR1 and CDR2 from the germline V gene are KGHSH and LQKENI. The CDR3 has 16 amino acids. CDR3 sequence reads: CASSRKIQQDTGELFF. The CDR3, as DNA: TGTGCCAGCTCACGGAAGATCCAACAGGACACCGGGGAGCTGTTTTTT.

The chain has TRBV4-3 and TRBJ1-1, with D tentatively TRBD1 (6 bases). Trimming pared 0 bases from V and 0 bases from J, leaving 20 bases between. Germline V gene data show CDR1 as LGHNA and CDR2 as YSLEER. The CDR3 runs 19 residues. The DNA for the CDR3 is TGCGCCAGCAGCCAAGATCCCCCACCGGACAGCAGTTTGAACACTGAAGCTTTCTTT. This encodes CASSQDPPPDSSLNTEAFF.

J is TRBJ2-7 and V is TRBV27; 11 nucleotides match TRBD1. Germline-derived CDR1 and CDR2 are MNHEY and SMNVEV (reference sequence). This CDR3 comprises 15 residues. The V and J ends lost 4 bases and 7 bases, in that order; junction bases with no gene match: 9. The CDR3 DNA reads TGTGCCAGCAGTTCGCTGGGACAGGGGGATAGTGAGCAGTACTTC. This sequence encodes CASSSLGQGDSEQYF.

CDR3 residues: CASGGVDEQFF. CDR3 bases: TGTGCCAGTGGGGGGGTGGATGAGCAGTTCTTC. The rearrangement joins TRBV19 to TRBJ2-1, with 7 bases matching TRBD2. The germline CDR1 and CDR2 sequences are LNHDA and SQIVND (reference sequence). V was clipped by 8 bases and J by 8 bases; unmatched bases: 3. The CDR3 contains 11 residues.

This chain joins TRBV7-9 and TRBJ2-7; the match to TRBD2 covers 7 bases. The CDR3 length is 14 residues. CDR1 is SEHNR and CDR2 is FQNEAQ in the germline V gene (reference sequence). Germline trimming cut 1 base from V and 6 bases from J; bases unmatched to any gene: 6. The CDR3 sequence: CASSLGGRAIEQYF. The CDR3, as DNA: TGTGCCAGCAGCTTAGGAGGGAGGGCCATCGAGCAGTACTTC.

The rearrangement joins TRBV18 to TRBJ2-7; the match to TRBD1 covers 11 bases. The length of the CDR3 is 14 residues. Germline CDR1 reads KGHSH; CDR2 reads LQKENI. V trimming: 2 bases; J trimming: 7 bases; junction bases outside the gene matches: 4. The CDR3 region has the DNA TGTGCCAGCTCACCAGGACAGGGGGCGTATGAGCAGTACTTC. Amino acid sequence: CASSPGQGAYEQYF.

V and J are TRBV27 and TRBJ2-7, with D perhaps matching TRBD1 (6 bases). The length of the CDR3 is 16 residues. V dropped 4 bases and J dropped 2 bases, with 18 bases sitting between them. Germline-derived CDR1 and CDR2 are MNHEY and SMNVEV (reference sequence). CDR3 DNA sequence: TGTGCCAGCAGTTCGCACAGGGACGAGGGGACCTACGAGCAGTACTTC. Its protein is CASSSHRDEGTYEQYF.

This rearrangement joins TRBV7-9 to TRBJ2-6; 10 nucleotides align to TRBD1. V lost 4 bases, J lost 0 bases, and 6 bases stayed unmatched. The CDR3 runs to 18 residues. CDR1 is SEHNR and CDR2 is FQNEAQ in the germline V gene (reference sequence). CDR3 sequence reads: CASSYRDRGTSGANVLTF. In nucleotides, the CDR3 is TGTGCCAGCAGCTACCGGGACAGGGGAACCTCTGGGGCCAACGTCCTGACTTTC. Full variable domain (remainder filled in from reference TRBV7-9 and TRBJ2-6): DTGVSQNPRHKITKRGQNVTFRCDPISEHNRLYWYRQTLGQGPEFLTYFQNEAQLEKSRLLSDRFSAERPKGSFSTLEIQRTEQGDSAMYLCASSYRDRGTSGANVLTFGAGSRLTVL.

This sequence joins TRBV7-9 and TRBJ1-1, with D perhaps matching TRBD1 (5 bases). The CDR3 runs to 14 residues. V was shortened by 5 bases and J by 5 bases, with 15 bases between the two germline ends. The germline V gene encodes CDR1 SEHNR and CDR2 FQNEAQ (reference sequence). The CDR3 loop reads CASSPAGLETEAFF. CDR3 sequence (DNA): TGTGCCAGCAGCCCGGCGGGGCTTGAGACTGAAGCTTTCTTT. The variable domain in full, with the rest retrieved from reference TRBV7-9 and TRBJ1-1, is DTGVSQNPRHKITKRGQNVTFRCDPISEHNRLYWYRQTLGQGPEFLTYFQNEAQLEKSRLLSDRFSAERPKGSFSTLEIQRTEQGDSAMYLCASSPAGLETEAFFGQGTRLTVV.

This chain links TRBV5-4 with TRBJ2-3, with 9 bases aligning to TRBD1. The CDR3 is 15 residues long. From germline, CDR1 is SGHNT and CDR2 YYREEE (reference sequence). After removal of 2 bases from V and 5 bases from J, the junction contained 6 bases not matched to a gene. This CDR3 is CASSFPGQGGDTQYF. The CDR3 bases are TGTGCCAGCAGCTTTCCGGGACAGGGAGGAGATACGCAGTATTTT.

The genes are TRBV10-3 and TRBJ2-7; 11 bases match TRBD2. Germline values: CDR1 ENHRY, CDR2 SYGVKD. CDR3 length: 17 residues. V gave up 0 bases and J gave up 2 bases; unmatched junction bases: 6. This CDR3 is CAISESDSGREAYEQYF. The CDR3, as DNA: TGTGCCATCAGTGAGTCGGATAGCGGGAGGGAGGCCTACGAGCAGTACTTC.

V is TRBV7-9 and J is TRBJ1-1; unclear D gene. CDR1 and CDR2 (germline): SEHNR, FQNEAQ (reference sequence). Trimming took 5 bases from V and 4 from J, leaving 5 bases between them. The CDR3 contains 11 residues. The CDR3 bases are TGTGCCAGCAGCGAGATCACTGAAGCTTTCTTT. Its translation: CASSEITEAFF.

The J gene is TRBJ1-4, the V gene TRBV5-1; the D gene is possibly TRBD1 (6 bases). Germline V CDR1 and CDR2: SGHRS, YFSETQ. CDR3 length: 15 amino acids. Trimming removed 4 bases at V and 0 bases at J, with 10 bases between. CDR3 in DNA: TGCGCCAGCAGCCCCGGGACAACAACTAATGAAAAACTGTTTTTT. Translated: CASSPGTTTNEKLFF.

The chain has TRBV4-1 and TRBJ1-1; 10 bases are shared with TRBD1. The junction had 4 bases not matched to a gene; V was cut back by 1 base and J by 5 bases. Germline V lookup: CDR1 MGHRA, CDR2 YSYEKL. The CDR3 covers 15 residues. CDR3 nucleotides: TGCGCCAGCAGCCAAGGACAGGGGGCGATAACTGAAGCTTTCTTT. Its translation: CASSQGQGAITEAFF.

V gene TRBV9 combines with J gene TRBJ2-7; 9 nucleotides line up with TRBD2. The CDR3 is 14 residues long. Losses at the gene ends were 3 bases for V and 4 bases for J; bases not matched to a gene: 5. Germline CDR1 reads SGDLS; CDR2 reads YYNGEE. For the CDR3, the DNA is TGTGCCAGCAGCGCAGGGACTAGCTCGTACGAGCAGTACTTC. Translating gives CASSAGTSSYEQYF.

J is TRBJ2-1 and V is TRBV30; D is uncertain. Germline CDR1 GTSNPN, CDR2 SVGIG (reference sequence). V dropped 3 bases and J dropped 5 bases, with 11 bases sitting between them. This CDR3 is 13 amino acids long. This chain's CDR3 is CAWSRGQHNEQFF. CDR3 in DNA: TGTGCCTGGAGCCGTGGCCAACACAATGAGCAGTTCTTC.

The chain joins TRBV5-1 to TRBJ1-2; 10 bases are shared with TRBD1. The V gene's germline CDR1 is SGHRS and CDR2 YFSETQ. CDR3 length: 13 residues. Germline trimming cut 4 bases from V and 8 bases from J; bases unmatched to any gene: 5. The CDR3 reads CASSLGTGEGYTF. CDR3 DNA: TGCGCCAGCAGCCTGGGGACAGGGGAAGGCTACACCTTC.

V is TRBV6-5 and J is TRBJ1-2; 11 bases match TRBD1. This CDR3 region has 15 residues. With V trimmed by 6 bases and J by 4 bases, 7 bases remained unmatched. Germline assignment: CDR1 MNHEY and CDR2 SVGAGI. CDR3 loop: CASSTGTGGTYGYTF. For the CDR3, the DNA is TGTGCCAGCAGCACGGGGACAGGGGGGACCTATGGCTACACCTTC.

The chain uses TRBV14 and TRBJ2-1, with 13 nucleotides matching TRBD2. Germline lookup yields CDR1 SGHDN and CDR2 FVKESK. V was pared by 5 bases and J by 8 bases, with 6 bases of the junction left unmatched. The CDR3 is 15 amino acids. The DNA of the CDR3 is TGTGCCAGCAGCTCCGGACTAGCGGGAGTCGATGAGCAGTTCTTC. It encodes CASSSGLAGVDEQFF.

The CDR3 DNA reads TGTGCCAGCAGCTTAGCCGCTGACAGCTCCGTTAATTCACCCCTCCACTTT. Protein product: CASSLAADSSVNSPLHF. The V and J genes are TRBV11-2 and TRBJ1-6, with D possibly being TRBD1 (5 bases). The germline V and J ends were trimmed by 1 base and 6 bases, with 16 bases remaining between them. Germline V gene sequence: CDR1 SGHAT, CDR2 FQNNGV. The length of the CDR3 is 17 residues. The full variable domain, with the rest looked up from reference TRBV11-2 and TRBJ1-6, is EAGVAQSPRYKIIEKRQSVAFWCNPISGHATLYWYQQILGQGPKLLIQFQNNGVVDDSQLPKDRFSAERLKGVDSTLKIQPAKLEDSAVYLCASSLAADSSVNSPLHFGNGTRLTVT.

The rearrangement joins TRBV6-1 to TRBJ1-4; D remains ambiguous. V lost 0 bases, J lost 8 bases, and 7 bases lay in between. The CDR3 length is 13 residues. Germline V gene data show CDR1 as MNHNS and CDR2 as SASEGT. The CDR3 sequence is CASSEAPGEKLFF. CDR3 bases: TGTGCCAGCAGTGAAGCGCCGGGGGAAAAACTGTTTTTT.